This paragraph reports one T cell receptor (beta chain). An end of the junction does not agree with germline; a read error may underlie this. The data derive from a study of control samples from healthy donors and cancer patients. Profiling relied on immunoSEQ multiplex PCR, and the TCRdb table lists in-frame clones only, not all of them. The data show about 170,000 clones, 90% to 95% seen once. Per the germline V gene, CDR1 is SSHAT and CDR2 is FNYEAQ (reference sequence). This CDR3 has 14 residues. The sample taken for sequencing was blood. The receptor was derived from a woman younger than 30 in good health. V usage is TRBV7-7 and J usage is TRBJ2-2; D gene unclear. CDR3 sequence reads: CASSRTRNTGELFF. The CDR3 DNA reads TGTGCTAGCAGCCGAACTCGGAACACCGGGGAGCTGTTTTTT.